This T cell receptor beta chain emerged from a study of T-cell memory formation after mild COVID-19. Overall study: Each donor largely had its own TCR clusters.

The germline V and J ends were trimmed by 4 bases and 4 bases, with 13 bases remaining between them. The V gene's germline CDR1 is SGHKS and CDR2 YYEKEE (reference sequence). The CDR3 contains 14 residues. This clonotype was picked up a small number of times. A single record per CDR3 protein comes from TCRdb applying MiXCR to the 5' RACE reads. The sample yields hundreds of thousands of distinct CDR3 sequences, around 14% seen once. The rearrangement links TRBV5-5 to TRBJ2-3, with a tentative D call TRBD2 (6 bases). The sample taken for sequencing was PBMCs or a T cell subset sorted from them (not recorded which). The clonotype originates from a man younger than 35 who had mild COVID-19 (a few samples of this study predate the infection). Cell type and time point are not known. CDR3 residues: CASSLDTSSDTQYF. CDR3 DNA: TGTGCCAGCAGCCTGGACACTAGCTCAGATACGCAGTATTTT.